Following are 27 T cell receptor beta chains from one sample sequenced in a study of preoperative IRX-2 immunotherapy in early breast cancer (dated by TCRdb to the late 2010s). The library came from the immunoSEQ multiplex PCR assay. Drawn from immuneACCESS, this table holds only the in-frame rearrangements with V and J called that TCRdb kept. Clones are partly lost; checked studies trace under half to an unresolved V gene and leave the rest unexplained. Present in this sample are over a thousand clones, 64% of which were seen just once. Around a tenth of the sample is taken by the ten largest. The meaning of the sample's treatment or condition label: preoperative locoregional IRX-2 cytokine immunotherapy. Specimen: tumor tissue, collected before IRX-2 immunotherapy. Source of these receptors: a human donor with breast cancer.

This chain joins TRBV6-8 and TRBJ2-3, with 12 positions matching TRBD1. The CDR3 has 17 amino acids. The germline V gene has CDR1 MNHGY and CDR2 SAAAGT. The junction had 11 bases not matched to a gene; V was cut back by 6 bases and J by 4 bases. This CDR3 is CASRTWDRGQGADTQYF. In nucleotides, the CDR3 is TGTGCCAGCAGGACCTGGGACAGGGGGCAGGGTGCAGATACGCAGTATTTT.

In its sample, this clone was seen a few times. The V call is TRBV6-8, the J call TRBJ1-1, with D unresolved. The CDR3 loop spans 14 amino acids. The V and J ends lost 7 bases and 10 bases respectively, with 22 bases between them. The germline gives CDR1 MNHGY, CDR2 SAAAGT. The CDR3 loop is CASTPPLTGFGAFF. The CDR3 nucleotides read TGTGCCAGCACCCCTCCACTTACTGGTTTTGGAGCTTTCTTT.

This clone was counted only a few times. The chain has TRBV11-3 and TRBJ1-4; D is possibly TRBD1 (5 bases). The CDR3 has 14 residues. Trimming took 1 base from V and 4 from J, leaving 7 bases between them. Germline assignment: CDR1 SGHNT and CDR2 YENEEA. The CDR3 protein is CASSLGGRNEKLFF. The CDR3, as DNA: TGTGCCAGCAGCTTAGGGGGCCGTAATGAAAAACTGTTTTTT.

This clone was counted between two and nine times. As DNA, the CDR3 is TGTGCCAGCAGTGAGTCCCGACAGTTGAACACTGAAGCTTTCTTT. The encoded protein is CASSESRQLNTEAFF. This sequence joins TRBV6-8 and TRBJ1-1; D might be TRBD1 (5 bases). The V gene lost 5 bases and the J gene lost 0 bases, with 13 bases spanning the gap. Looked up from germline, CDR1 is MNHGY and CDR2 is SAAAGT. CDR3 size: 15 residues.

This rearrangement joins TRBV28 to TRBJ1-2, with 10 nucleotides matching TRBD1. With V trimmed by 5 bases and J by 8 bases, 14 bases remained unmatched. Per germline, CDR1 MDHEN and CDR2 SYDVKM. This CDR3 contains 16 residues. CDR3 protein: CASSPTTGTGDGGYTF. DNA of the CDR3: TGTGCCAGCAGTCCCACCACTGGGACAGGGGATGGCGGCTACACCTTC.

This clone was seen once. The chain has TRBV19 and TRBJ2-1, with 8 bases fitting TRBD2. Germline V gene sequence: CDR1 LNHDA, CDR2 SQIVND (reference sequence). Trimming cost V 5 bases and J 7 bases; bases outside gene matches: 13. This CDR3 has 16 amino acids. This chain's CDR3 is CASSAPLTGGRNEQFF. CDR3 nucleotides: TGTGCCAGTAGTGCGCCCCTTACGGGGGGGCGTAATGAGCAGTTCTTC.

The V and J genes are TRBV19 and TRBJ1-2; a possible D gene is TRBD1 (6 bases). The V and J ends lost 3 bases and 6 bases respectively, with 14 bases between them. The CDR3 runs to 14 residues. Germline values: CDR1 LNHDA, CDR2 SQIVND (reference sequence). CDR3 DNA sequence: TGTGCCAGTAGTATCAAACAGGGTTCGAATGGCTACACCTTC. Its translation: CASSIKQGSNGYTF.

V is TRBV11-3 and J is TRBJ1-2, with D possibly TRBD1 on 5 matching bases. The length of the CDR3 is 14 residues. The V and J ends lost 1 base and 4 bases respectively, with 10 bases between them. Germline lookup yields CDR1 SGHNT and CDR2 YENEEA. CDR3 sequence: CASSLVAGTYGYTF. CDR3 nucleotide sequence: TGTGCCAGCAGCTTAGTGGCAGGGACCTATGGCTACACCTTC.

V usage is TRBV6-8 and J usage is TRBJ2-7, with 7 bases identical to TRBD1. The CDR3 runs 16 residues. Losses at the gene ends were 1 base for V and 4 bases for J; bases not matched to a gene: 10. Per germline, CDR1 MNHGY and CDR2 SAAAGT. CDR3 bases: TGTGCCAGCAGTTACTATCAGACAGGGTTCCAATACGAGCAGTACTTC. This encodes CASSYYQTGFQYEQYF.

This chain connects TRBV29-1 to TRBJ1-4; TRBD1 agrees at 10 bases. The CDR3 contains 13 residues. Germline V gene lookup returns CDR1 SQVTM and CDR2 ANQGSEA. V lost 5 bases to trimming and J lost 6 bases; unmatched junction nucleotides: 3. This CDR3 reads CSVLGQGDEKLFF. CDR3 nucleotide sequence: TGCAGCGTTTTAGGACAGGGGGATGAAAAACTGTTTTTT. The variable domain in full, completed from reference TRBV29-1 and TRBJ1-4, reads SAVISQKPSRDICQRGTSLTIQCQVDSQVTMMFWYRQQPGQSLTLIATANQGSEATYESGFVIDKFPISRPNLTFSTLTVSNMSPEDSSIYLCSVLGQGDEKLFFGSGTQLSVL.

V usage is TRBV6-8 and J usage is TRBJ1-1; D is unclear. This CDR3 is built from 14 residues. Germline V gene sequence: CDR1 MNHGY, CDR2 SAAAGT. V gave up 5 bases and J gave up 1 base, with 11 bases separating them. CDR3 amino acids: CASSASPGNTEAFF. The CDR3 DNA reads as TGTGCCAGCAGTGCCTCACCAGGGAACACTGAAGCTTTCTTT.

The chain links TRBV18 to TRBJ2-2, with 8 bases matching TRBD1. In germline, CDR1 is KGHSH, CDR2 LQKENI. CDR3 size: 16 residues. J gave up 4 bases and V 1 base, and 5 bases lay outside the gene matches. CDR3 DNA sequence: TGTGCCAGCTCACCACGGGCAGGGGGCGGCACCGGGGAGCTGTTTTTT. Its translation: CASSPRAGGGTGELFF.

This sequence joins TRBV28 and TRBJ1-2, with D maybe TRBD1 (5 bases). V was cut by 2 bases and J by 4 bases, with 11 bases left in between. CDR3 length: 14 amino acids. Germline V lookup: CDR1 MDHEN, CDR2 SYDVKM. The CDR3 is CASSLLAGAYGYTF. CDR3 bases: TGTGCCAGCAGTTTACTTGCCGGGGCCTATGGCTACACCTTC.

The chain uses TRBV10-2 and TRBJ2-7, with a weak D call TRBD2 (5 bases). The V and J ends lost 3 bases and 3 bases respectively, with 6 bases between them. The CDR3 is 12 residues long. The V gene's germline CDR1 is WSHSY and CDR2 SAAADI. The CDR3 sequence is CASSDEGYEQYV. The CDR3 coding sequence is TGCGCCAGCAGTGACGAGGGCTACGAGCAGTACGTC.

The chain carries TRBV11-3 and TRBJ2-5; TRBD2 agrees at 11 bases. Germline-derived CDR1 and CDR2 are SGHNT and YENEEA. This CDR3 region has 15 residues. V dropped 4 bases and J dropped 4; count of bases not matched to a gene: 5. The CDR3 region is CASSYRTSGLETQYF. The CDR3 DNA reads TGTGCCAGCAGCTACCGGACTAGCGGGCTAGAGACCCAGTACTTC.

The chain links TRBV18 to TRBJ1-2; 7 bases fit TRBD1. Germline V gene lookup returns CDR1 KGHSH and CDR2 LQKENI. Trimming cost V 3 bases and J 5 bases; bases outside gene matches: 6. The CDR3 has 14 amino acids. CDR3 DNA: TGTGCCAGCTCACCTACGACAGGGCCTTATGGCTACACCTTC. Translation gives CASSPTTGPYGYTF. The full variable domain, rest sourced from reference TRBV18 and TRBJ1-2, is NAGVMQNPRHLVRRRGQEARLRCSPMKGHSHVYWYRQLPEEGLKFMVYLQKENIIDESGMPKERFSAEFPKEGPSILRIQQVVRGDSAAYFCASSPTTGPYGYTFGSGTRLTVV.

The chain employs TRBV11-3 and TRBJ1-1, with 8 bases aligning to TRBD1. The junction had 7 bases not matched to a gene; V was cut back by 7 bases and J by 0 bases. Looked up from germline, CDR1 is SGHNT and CDR2 is YENEEA. The CDR3 contains 15 residues. The CDR3 here is CASKEGTGLNTEAFF. The CDR3 DNA reads TGTGCCAGCAAAGAGGGGACAGGTTTGAACACTGAAGCTTTCTTT.

V is TRBV6-8 and J is TRBJ2-1, with 7 bases matching TRBD1. Germline-derived CDR1 and CDR2 are MNHGY and SAAAGT. The CDR3 runs to 14 residues. V lost 5 bases, J lost 6 bases, and 7 bases stayed unmatched. CDR3: CASSVGTDRNEQFF. Here the CDR3 DNA reads TGTGCCAGCAGTGTAGGGACAGATCGCAATGAGCAGTTCTTC.

This clone turned up a few times. This chain joins TRBV6-8 and TRBJ1-4; D perhaps matches TRBD1 (5 bases). The germline CDR1 and CDR2 sequences are MNHGY and SAAAGT. The CDR3 totals 15 residues. V shed 8 bases and J shed 7 bases, with 20 bases lying between them. CDR3 sequence: CASRVPGTGGEKLFF. CDR3 coding DNA: TGTGCCAGCCGAGTTCCCGGGACTGGGGGTGAAAAACTGTTTTTT.

The rearrangement uses TRBV10-2 and TRBJ2-5; TRBD2 aligns across 12 bases. V was clipped by 8 bases and J by 5 bases; unmatched bases: 9. The CDR3 extends over 15 amino acids. CDR1 and CDR2 from the germline V gene are WSHSY and SAAADI. The CDR3 DNA reads as TGCGCCAGCTATCGGACTAGCGGGATGAGTGAGACCCAGTACTTC. This translates into CASYRTSGMSETQYF.

This clone was counted once. This sequence joins TRBV7-2 and TRBJ1-2; D not certain. Trimming took off 4 bases at V and 5 bases at J, with 11 bases between the two ends. This CDR3 is built from 13 residues. Germline V gene data show CDR1 as SGHTA and CDR2 as FQGNSA. DNA of the CDR3: TGTGCCAGCAGCTCACAGATTTTGTATGGCTACACCTTC. It codes for CASSSQILYGYTF.

This clone was detected only a few times. The chain joins TRBV11-3 to TRBJ2-7, with TRBD2 matching over 14 bases. The CDR3 loop spans 16 amino acids. V gave up 5 bases and J gave up 2 bases; unmatched junction bases: 5. Per the germline V gene, CDR1 is SGHNT and CDR2 is YENEEA. CDR3 DNA sequence: TGTGCCAGCAGCCTTGGGACTAGCGGGGGTGCCTACGAGCAGTACGTC. Residues: CASSLGTSGGAYEQYV.

The rearrangement uses TRBV6-8 and TRBJ2-7; D is unresolved. Germline V gives CDR1 MNHGY, CDR2 SAAAGT. The CDR3 has 13 residues. The V end lost 5 bases, the J end lost 6 bases, and 14 bases lay between the germline ends. This chain's CDR3 is CASSPQRIGEQYF. The CDR3, as DNA: TGTGCCAGCAGTCCTCAGAGGATTGGCGAGCAGTACTTC.

The chain carries TRBV7-8 and TRBJ2-1; D is undetermined. V was trimmed by 3 bases and J by 5 bases, leaving 8 bases between them. CDR1 is SGHVS and CDR2 is FQNEAQ in the germline V gene. The CDR3 has 13 residues. In DNA, the CDR3 is TGTGCCAGCAGCTTTTCCCGGAACAATGAGCAGTTCTTC. Translation: CASSFSRNNEQFF.

This chain uses TRBV19 with TRBJ2-7, with TRBD1 identical over 7 bases. CDR1 and CDR2 (germline): LNHDA, SQIVND (reference sequence). There are 14 residues in the CDR3. The J segment lost 2 bases and the V segment lost 4 bases, leaving 5 bases of the junction unmatched. CDR3 DNA sequence: TGTGCCAGTAGTACACAGACAGGGCCCTACGAGCAGTACGTC. The encoded protein is CASSTQTGPYEQYV.

The V and J genes are TRBV28 and TRBJ1-5, with TRBD1 as a possible D gene (6 bases). This CDR3 is 14 amino acids long. The ends were cut back, 6 bases at V and 7 bases at J, with 16 bases in the middle. CDR1 is MDHEN and CDR2 is SYDVKM in the germline V gene. CDR3 DNA: TGTGCCAGCAGAACAGGGATAGCTTTGCAGCCCCAGCATTTT. It translates to CASRTGIALQPQHF.

V usage is TRBV5-1 and J usage is TRBJ1-1; 7 nucleotides align to TRBD1. Germline V gene data show CDR1 as SGHRS and CDR2 as YFSETQ. This CDR3 has 15 amino acids. V was clipped by 0 bases and J by 7 bases; unmatched bases: 9. This CDR3 reads CASSLGAGTENEAFF. As DNA, the CDR3 is TGCGCCAGCAGCTTGGGAGCAGGGACAGAAAATGAAGCTTTCTTT. The variable domain in full, with the rest retrieved from reference TRBV5-1 and TRBJ1-1, is KAGVTQTPRYLIKTRGQQVTLSCSPISGHRSVSWYQQTPGQGLQFLFEYFSETQRNKGNFPGRFSGRQFSNSRSEMNVSTLELGDSALYLCASSLGAGTENEAFFGQGTRLTVV.